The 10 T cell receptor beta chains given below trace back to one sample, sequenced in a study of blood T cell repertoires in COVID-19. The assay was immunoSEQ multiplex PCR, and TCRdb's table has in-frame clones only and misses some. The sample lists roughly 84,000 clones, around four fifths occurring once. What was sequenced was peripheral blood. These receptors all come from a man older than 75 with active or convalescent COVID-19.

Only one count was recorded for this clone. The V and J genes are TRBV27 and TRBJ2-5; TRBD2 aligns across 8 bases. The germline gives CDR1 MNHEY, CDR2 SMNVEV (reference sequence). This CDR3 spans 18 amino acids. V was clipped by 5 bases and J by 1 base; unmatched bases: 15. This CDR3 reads CASSHEPYKRGTQETQYF. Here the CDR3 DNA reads TGTGCCAGCAGTCACGAGCCCTACAAGCGGGGGACCCAAGAGACCCAGTACTTC.

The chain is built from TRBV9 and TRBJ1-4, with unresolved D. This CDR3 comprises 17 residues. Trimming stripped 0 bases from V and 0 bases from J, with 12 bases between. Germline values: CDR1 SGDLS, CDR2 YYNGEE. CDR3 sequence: CASSVEAGAATNEKLFF. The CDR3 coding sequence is TGTGCCAGCAGCGTAGAGGCGGGAGCGGCAACTAATGAAAAACTGTTTTTT.

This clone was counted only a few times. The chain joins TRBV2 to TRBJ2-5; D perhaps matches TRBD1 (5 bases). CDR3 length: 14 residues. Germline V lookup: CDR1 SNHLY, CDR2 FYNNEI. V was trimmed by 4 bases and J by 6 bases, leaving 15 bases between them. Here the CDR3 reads CASSVVQGEQTQYF. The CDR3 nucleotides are TGTGCCAGCAGTGTGGTGCAGGGTGAGCAGACCCAGTACTTC.

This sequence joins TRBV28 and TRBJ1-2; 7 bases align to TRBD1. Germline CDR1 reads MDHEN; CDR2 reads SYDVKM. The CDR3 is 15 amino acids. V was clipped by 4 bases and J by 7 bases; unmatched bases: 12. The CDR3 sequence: CASSYDRARVSGYTF. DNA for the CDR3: TGTGCCAGCAGTTACGACAGGGCCCGGGTGAGTGGCTACACCTTC.

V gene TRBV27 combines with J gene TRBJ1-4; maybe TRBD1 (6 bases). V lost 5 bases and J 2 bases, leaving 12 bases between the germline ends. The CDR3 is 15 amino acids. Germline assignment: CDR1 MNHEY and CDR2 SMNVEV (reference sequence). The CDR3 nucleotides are TGTGCCAGCAGTCGAGGGGGGGCCACTAATGAAAAACTGTTTTTT. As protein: CASSRGGATNEKLFF. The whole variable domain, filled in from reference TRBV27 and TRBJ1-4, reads EAQVTQNPRYLITVTGKKLTVTCSQNMNHEYMSWYRQDPGLGLRQIYYSMNVEVTDKGDVPEGYKVSRKEKRNFPLILESPSPNQTSLYFCASSRGGATNEKLFFGSGTQLSVL.

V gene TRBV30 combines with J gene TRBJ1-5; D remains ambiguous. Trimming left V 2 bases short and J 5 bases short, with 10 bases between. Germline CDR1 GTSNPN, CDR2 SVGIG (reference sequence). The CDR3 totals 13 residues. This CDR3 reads CAWSLATDQPQHF. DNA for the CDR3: TGTGCCTGGAGTCTCGCGACTGATCAGCCCCAGCATTTT.

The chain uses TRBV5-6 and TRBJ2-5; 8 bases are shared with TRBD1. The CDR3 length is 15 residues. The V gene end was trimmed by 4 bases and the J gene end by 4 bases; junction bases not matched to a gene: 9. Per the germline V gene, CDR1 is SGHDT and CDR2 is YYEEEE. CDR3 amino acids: CASSPGQVMGETQYF. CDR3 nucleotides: TGTGCCAGCAGCCCGGGACAGGTGATGGGAGAGACCCAGTACTTC.

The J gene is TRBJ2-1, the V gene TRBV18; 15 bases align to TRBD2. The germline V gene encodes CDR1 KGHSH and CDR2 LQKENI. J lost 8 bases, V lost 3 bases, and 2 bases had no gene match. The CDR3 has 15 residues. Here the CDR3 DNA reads TGTGCCAGCTCACCGGGACTAGCGGGAGGAGATGAGCAGTTCTTC. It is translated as CASSPGLAGGDEQFF.

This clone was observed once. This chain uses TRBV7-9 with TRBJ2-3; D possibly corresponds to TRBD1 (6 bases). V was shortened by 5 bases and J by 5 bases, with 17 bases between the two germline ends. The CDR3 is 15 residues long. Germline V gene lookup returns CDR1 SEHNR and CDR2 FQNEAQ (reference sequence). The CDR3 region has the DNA TGTGCCAGCAGCGCTGCAGGGGATTGGGGAGATACGCAGTATTTT. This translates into CASSAAGDWGDTQYF.

The CDR3 sequence is CASSWTNRGYLGTEAFF. CDR3 nucleotide sequence: TGCGCCAGCAGCTGGACCAACAGGGGGTACTTGGGGACTGAAGCTTTCTTT. The chain recombines TRBV5-1 with TRBJ1-1; 8 bases align to TRBD1. Germline lookup yields CDR1 SGHRS and CDR2 YFSETQ. V lost 3 bases, J lost 5 bases, and 15 bases stayed unmatched. This CDR3 spans 17 amino acids. The full variable domain, with the rest looked up from reference TRBV5-1 and TRBJ1-1, is KAGVTQTPRYLIKTRGQQVTLSCSPISGHRSVSWYQQTPGQGLQFLFEYFSETQRNKGNFPGRFSGRQFSNSRSEMNVSTLELGDSALYLCASSWTNRGYLGTEAFFGQGTRLTVV.